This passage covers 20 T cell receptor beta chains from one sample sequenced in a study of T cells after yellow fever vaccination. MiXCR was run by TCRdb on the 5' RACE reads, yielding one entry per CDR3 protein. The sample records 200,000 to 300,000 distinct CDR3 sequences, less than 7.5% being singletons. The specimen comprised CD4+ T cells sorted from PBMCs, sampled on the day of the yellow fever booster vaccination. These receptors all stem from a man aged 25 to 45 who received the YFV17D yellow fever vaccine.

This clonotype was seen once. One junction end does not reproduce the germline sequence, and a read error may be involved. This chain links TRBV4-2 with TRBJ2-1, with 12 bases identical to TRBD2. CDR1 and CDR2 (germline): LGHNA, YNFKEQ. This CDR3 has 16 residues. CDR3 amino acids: CASSASGRAAYNAQFF. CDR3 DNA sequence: TGTGCCAGCAGCGCTAGCGGGAGGGCCGCCTACAATGCGCAGTTCTTC.

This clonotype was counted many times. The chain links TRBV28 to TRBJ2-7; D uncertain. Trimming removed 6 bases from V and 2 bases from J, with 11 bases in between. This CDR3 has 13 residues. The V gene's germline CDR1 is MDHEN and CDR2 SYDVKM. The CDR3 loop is CASSDGGTYEQYF. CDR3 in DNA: TGTGCCAGCAGCGACGGCGGAACCTACGAGCAGTACTTC.

CDR3 sequence: CSLKAVDNQPQHF. CDR3 nucleotide sequence: TGCAGTCTAAAGGCAGTAGACAATCAGCCCCAGCATTTT. The V gene is TRBV20-1, the J gene TRBJ1-5; unclear D gene. The V end was cut by 8 bases, the J end by 3 bases, with 14 bases between. Germline V gives CDR1 DFQATT, CDR2 SNEGSKA (reference sequence). The CDR3 has 13 amino acids.

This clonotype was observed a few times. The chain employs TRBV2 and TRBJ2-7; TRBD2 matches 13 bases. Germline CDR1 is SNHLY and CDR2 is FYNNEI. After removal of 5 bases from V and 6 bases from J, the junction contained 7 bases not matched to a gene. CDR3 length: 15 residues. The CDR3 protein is CASSLRTSGSGEQYF. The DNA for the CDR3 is TGTGCCAGCAGTCTACGGACTAGCGGGAGTGGCGAGCAGTACTTC.

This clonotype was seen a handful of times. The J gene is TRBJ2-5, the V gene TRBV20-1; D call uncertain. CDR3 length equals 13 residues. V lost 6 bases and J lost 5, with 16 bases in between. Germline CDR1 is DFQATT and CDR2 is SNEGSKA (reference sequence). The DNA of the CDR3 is TGCAGTGCCCTCAGGCCAGCCGTGGAGACCCAGTACTTC. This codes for CSALRPAVETQYF.

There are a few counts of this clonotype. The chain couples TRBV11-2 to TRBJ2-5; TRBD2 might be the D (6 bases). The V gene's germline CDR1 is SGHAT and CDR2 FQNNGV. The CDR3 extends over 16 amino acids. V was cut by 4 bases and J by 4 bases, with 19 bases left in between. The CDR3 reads CASSSRLGEIGETQYF. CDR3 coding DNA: TGTGCCAGCAGCTCACGACTAGGGGAGATAGGAGAGACCCAGTACTTC.

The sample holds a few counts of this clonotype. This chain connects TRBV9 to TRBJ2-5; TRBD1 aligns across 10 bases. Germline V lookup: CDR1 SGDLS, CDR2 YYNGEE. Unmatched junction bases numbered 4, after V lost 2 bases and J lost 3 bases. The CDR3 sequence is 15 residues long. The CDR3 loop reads CASSVRTGGEETQYF. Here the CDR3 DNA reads TGTGCCAGCAGCGTCCGGACAGGGGGTGAAGAGACCCAGTACTTC. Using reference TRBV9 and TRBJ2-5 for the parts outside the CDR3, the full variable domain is DSGVTQTPKHLITATGQRVTLRCSPRSGDLSVYWYQQSLDQGLQFLIQYYNGEERAKGNILERFSAQQFPDLHSELNLSSLELGDSALYFCASSVRTGGEETQYFGPGTRLLVL.

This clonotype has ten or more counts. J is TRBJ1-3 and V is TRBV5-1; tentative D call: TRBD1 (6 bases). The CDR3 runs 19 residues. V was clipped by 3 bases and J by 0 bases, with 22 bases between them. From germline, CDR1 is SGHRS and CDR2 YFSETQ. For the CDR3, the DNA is TGCGCCAGCAGCTACGACAGGTTGAGGGCCTTAAGCTCTGGAAACACCATATATTTT. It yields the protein CASSYDRLRALSSGNTIYF.

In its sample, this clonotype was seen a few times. This chain's CDR3 is CASSFSGQANQPQHF. In DNA, the CDR3 is TGTGCCAGCAGCTTTTCGGGACAGGCCAATCAGCCCCAGCATTTT. This chain uses TRBV7-9 with TRBJ1-5; TRBD1 matches at 8 bases. The CDR3 runs 15 residues. Unmatched junction bases numbered 4, after V lost 3 bases and J lost 3 bases. Germline loops: CDR1 SEHNR, CDR2 FQNEAQ (reference sequence).

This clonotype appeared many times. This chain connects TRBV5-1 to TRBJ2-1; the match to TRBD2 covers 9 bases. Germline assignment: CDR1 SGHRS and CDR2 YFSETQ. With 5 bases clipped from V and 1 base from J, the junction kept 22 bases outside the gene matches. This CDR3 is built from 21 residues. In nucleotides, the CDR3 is TGCGCCAGCAGTCCCACAGGGGTCGGTCTAGCGGGGAGTAGTTCCTACAATGAGCAGTTCTTC. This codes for CASSPTGVGLAGSSSYNEQFF.

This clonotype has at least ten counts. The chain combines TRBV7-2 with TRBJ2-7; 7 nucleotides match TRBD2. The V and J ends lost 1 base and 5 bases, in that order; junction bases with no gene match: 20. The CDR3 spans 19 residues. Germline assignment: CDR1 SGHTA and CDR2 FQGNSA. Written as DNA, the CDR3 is TGTGCCAGCAGCTTAGTAGTTAAGACTAGCCGCTATCAGGTCAACGAGCAGTACTTC. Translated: CASSLVVKTSRYQVNEQYF. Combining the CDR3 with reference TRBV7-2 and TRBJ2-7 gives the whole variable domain GAGVSQSPSNKVTEKGKDVELRCDPISGHTALYWYRQSLGQGLEFLIYFQGNSAPDKSGLPSDRFSAERTGGSVSTLTIQRTQQEDSAVYLCASSLVVKTSRYQVNEQYFGPGTRLTVT.

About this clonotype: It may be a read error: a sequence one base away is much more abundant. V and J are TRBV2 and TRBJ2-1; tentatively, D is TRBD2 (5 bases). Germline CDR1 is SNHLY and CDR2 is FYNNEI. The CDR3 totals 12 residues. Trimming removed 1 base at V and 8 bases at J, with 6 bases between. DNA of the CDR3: TGTGCCAGCAGTGAAGGGGAGTATGAGCAGTTCTTC. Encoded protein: CASSEGEYEQFF.

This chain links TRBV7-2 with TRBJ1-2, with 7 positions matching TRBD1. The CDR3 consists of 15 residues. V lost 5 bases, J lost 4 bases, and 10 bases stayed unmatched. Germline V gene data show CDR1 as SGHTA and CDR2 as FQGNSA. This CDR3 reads CASSLGTATLYGYTF. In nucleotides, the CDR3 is TGTGCCAGCAGCCTCGGGACAGCTACCCTCTATGGCTACACCTTC. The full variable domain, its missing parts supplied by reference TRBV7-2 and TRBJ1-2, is GAGVSQSPSNKVTEKGKDVELRCDPISGHTALYWYRQSLGQGLEFLIYFQGNSAPDKSGLPSDRFSAERTGGSVSTLTIQRTQQEDSAVYLCASSLGTATLYGYTFGSGTRLTVV.

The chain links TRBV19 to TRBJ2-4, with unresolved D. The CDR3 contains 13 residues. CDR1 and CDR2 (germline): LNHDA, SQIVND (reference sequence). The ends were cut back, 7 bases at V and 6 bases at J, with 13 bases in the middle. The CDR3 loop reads CASTPGPINIQYF. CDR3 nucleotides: TGTGCCAGTACGCCTGGACCGATAAACATTCAGTACTTC.

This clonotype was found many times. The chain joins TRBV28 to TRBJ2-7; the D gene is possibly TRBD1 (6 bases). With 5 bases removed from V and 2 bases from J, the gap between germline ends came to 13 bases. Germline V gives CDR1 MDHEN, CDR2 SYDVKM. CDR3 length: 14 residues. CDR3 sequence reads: CASSGGQIPYEQYF. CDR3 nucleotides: TGTGCCAGCAGTGGTGGACAGATCCCCTACGAGCAGTACTTC.

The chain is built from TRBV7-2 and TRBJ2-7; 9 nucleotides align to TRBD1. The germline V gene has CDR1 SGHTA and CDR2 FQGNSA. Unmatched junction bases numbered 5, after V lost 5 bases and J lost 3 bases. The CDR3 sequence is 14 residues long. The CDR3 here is CASSTGTGRYEQYF. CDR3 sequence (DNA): TGTGCCAGCAGCACCGGGACAGGGCGCTACGAGCAGTACTTC.

The chain's CDR3 is CASSRQTGVGQPQHF. DNA of the CDR3: TGTGCCAGCAGCCGACAGACAGGGGTCGGACAGCCCCAGCATTTT. The rearrangement joins TRBV7-2 to TRBJ1-5; 8 bases line up with TRBD1. The CDR3 totals 15 residues. The V gene's germline CDR1 is SGHTA and CDR2 FQGNSA. V shed 5 bases and J 7 bases; nucleotides not matched to a gene: 10.

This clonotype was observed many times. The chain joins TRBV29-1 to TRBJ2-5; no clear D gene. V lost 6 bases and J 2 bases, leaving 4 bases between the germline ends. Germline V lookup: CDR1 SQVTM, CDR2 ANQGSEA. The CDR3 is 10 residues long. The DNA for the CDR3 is TGCAGCGTCCGACAAGAGACCCAGTACTTC. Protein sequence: CSVRQETQYF.

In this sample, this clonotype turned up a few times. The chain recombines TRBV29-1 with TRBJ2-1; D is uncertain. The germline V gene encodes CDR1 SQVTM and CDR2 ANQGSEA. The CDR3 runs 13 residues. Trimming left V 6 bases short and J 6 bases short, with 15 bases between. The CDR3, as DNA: TGCAGCGTAGATCGTCTAGGGCGCAATGAGCAGTTCTTC. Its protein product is CSVDRLGRNEQFF.

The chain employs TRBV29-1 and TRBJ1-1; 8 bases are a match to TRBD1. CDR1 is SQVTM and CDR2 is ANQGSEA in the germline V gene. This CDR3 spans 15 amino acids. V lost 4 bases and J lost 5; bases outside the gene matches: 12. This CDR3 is CSVARTGSRLTEAFF. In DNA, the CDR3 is TGCAGCGTTGCGCGGACAGGGAGTCGACTGACTGAAGCTTTCTTT. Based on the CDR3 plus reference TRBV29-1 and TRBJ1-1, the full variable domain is SAVISQKPSRDICQRGTSLTIQCQVDSQVTMMFWYRQQPGQSLTLIATANQGSEATYESGFVIDKFPISRPNLTFSTLTVSNMSPEDSSIYLCSVARTGSRLTEAFFGQGTRLTVV.